Below, one T cell receptor (beta chain) is given with its context. Its specificity is unknown. The data were taken from a study of T-cell reconstitution after alpha-beta-depleted transplantation in children. Study results and caveats: A year post-transplant, T-cell counts and diversity derived mostly from newly produced T cells. The origin of high day-60 TCRbeta diversity in some patients lay in surviving recipient T cells and thymic progenitors.

Preparation of the TCRbeta library was carried out with unique molecular identifiers. TCRdb recomputed calls from the PCR reads with MiXCR, one row per CDR3 protein. The repertoire has some 550,000 distinct CDR3 sequences, 23% of them found once; the top ten carry 14%. V lost 6 bases and J 4 bases, leaving 13 bases between the germline ends. Per the germline V gene, CDR1 is MNHNS and CDR2 is SASEGT. There are 14 residues in the CDR3. The origin of this receptor is a boy under two years old who had a stem cell transplant for acute myeloid leukemia, so the T cells may come from the graft donor. The V gene is TRBV6-1, the J gene TRBJ1-5; weak D call: TRBD1 (5 bases). Sample: PBMCs, mostly from graft donor cells, taken 360 days after TCRalphabeta/CD19-depleted stem cell transplant. CDR3 amino acids: CASRKFGGNQPQHF. The CDR3 nucleotides read TGTGCCAGCAGGAAGTTTGGGGGTAATCAGCCCCAGCATTTT.